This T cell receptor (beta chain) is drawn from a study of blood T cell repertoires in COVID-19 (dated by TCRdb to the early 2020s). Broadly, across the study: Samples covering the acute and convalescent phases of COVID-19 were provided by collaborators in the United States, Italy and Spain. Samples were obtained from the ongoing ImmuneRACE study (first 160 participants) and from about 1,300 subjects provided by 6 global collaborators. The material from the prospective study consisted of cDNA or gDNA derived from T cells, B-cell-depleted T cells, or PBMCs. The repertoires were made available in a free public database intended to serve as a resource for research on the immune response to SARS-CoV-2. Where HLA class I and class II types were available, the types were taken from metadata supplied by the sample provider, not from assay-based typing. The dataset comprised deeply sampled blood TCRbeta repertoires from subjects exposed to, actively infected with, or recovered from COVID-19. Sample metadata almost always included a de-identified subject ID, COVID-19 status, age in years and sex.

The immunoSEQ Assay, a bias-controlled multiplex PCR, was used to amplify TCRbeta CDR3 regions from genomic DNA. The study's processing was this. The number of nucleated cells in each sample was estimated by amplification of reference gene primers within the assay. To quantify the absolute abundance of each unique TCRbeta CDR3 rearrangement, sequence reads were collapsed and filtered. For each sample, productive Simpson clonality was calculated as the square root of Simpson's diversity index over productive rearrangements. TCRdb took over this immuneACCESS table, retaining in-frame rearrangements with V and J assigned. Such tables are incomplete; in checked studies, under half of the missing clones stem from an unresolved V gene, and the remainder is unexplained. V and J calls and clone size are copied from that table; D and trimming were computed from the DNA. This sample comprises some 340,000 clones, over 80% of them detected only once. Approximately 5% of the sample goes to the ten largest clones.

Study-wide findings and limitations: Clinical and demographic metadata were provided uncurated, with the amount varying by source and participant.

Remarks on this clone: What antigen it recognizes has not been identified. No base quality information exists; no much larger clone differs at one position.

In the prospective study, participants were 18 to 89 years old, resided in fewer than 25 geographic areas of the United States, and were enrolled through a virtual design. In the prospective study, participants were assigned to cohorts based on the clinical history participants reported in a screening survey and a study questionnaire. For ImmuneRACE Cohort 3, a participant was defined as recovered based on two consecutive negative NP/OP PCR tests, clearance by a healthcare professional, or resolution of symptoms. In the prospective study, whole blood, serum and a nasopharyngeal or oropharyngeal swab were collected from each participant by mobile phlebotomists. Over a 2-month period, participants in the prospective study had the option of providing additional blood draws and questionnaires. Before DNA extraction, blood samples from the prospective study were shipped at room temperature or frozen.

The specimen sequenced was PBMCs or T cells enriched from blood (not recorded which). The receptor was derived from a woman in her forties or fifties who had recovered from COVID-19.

The CDR3 region has the sequence CASSLEGGGNTEAFF. The bases read TGCGCCAGCAGCTTGGAAGGCGGGGGCAACACTGAAGCTTTCTTT. This chain is built from TRBV5-1 and TRBJ1-1; the D region possibly corresponds to TRBD1 (6 bases align). The V and J ends are trimmed by 0 bases and 2 bases, leaving 11 bases between them. From a lookup of the germline V gene, CDR1 and CDR2 are SGHRS and YFSETQ. CDR3 length: 15 amino acids, cysteine to phenylalanine. Just CDR3 DNA is preserved here, 45 bases in frame from base 1. The variable domain in full, with residues beyond the CDR3 obtained from the reference TRBV5-1 and TRBJ1-1 genes, is KAGVTQTPRYLIKTRGQQVTLSCSPISGHRSVSWYQQTPGQGLQFLFEYFSETQRNKGNFPGRFSGRQFSNSRSEMNVSTLELGDSALYLCASSLEGGGNTEAFFGQGTRLTVV.